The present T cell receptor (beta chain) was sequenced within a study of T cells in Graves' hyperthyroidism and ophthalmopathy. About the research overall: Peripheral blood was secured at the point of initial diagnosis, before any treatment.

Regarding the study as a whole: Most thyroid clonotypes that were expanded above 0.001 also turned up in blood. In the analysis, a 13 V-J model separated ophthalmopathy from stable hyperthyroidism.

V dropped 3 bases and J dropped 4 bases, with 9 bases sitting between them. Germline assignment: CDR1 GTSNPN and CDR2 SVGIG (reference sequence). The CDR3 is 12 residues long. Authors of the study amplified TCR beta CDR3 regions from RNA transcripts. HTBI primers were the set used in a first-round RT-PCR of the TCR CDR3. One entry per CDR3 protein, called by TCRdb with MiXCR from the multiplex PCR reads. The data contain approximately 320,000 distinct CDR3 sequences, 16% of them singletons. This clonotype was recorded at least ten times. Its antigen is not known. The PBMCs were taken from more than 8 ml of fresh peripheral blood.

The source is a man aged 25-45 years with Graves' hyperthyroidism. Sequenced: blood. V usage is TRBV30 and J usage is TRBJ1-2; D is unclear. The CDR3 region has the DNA TGTGCCTGGAGATCCGAGGGCTATGGCTACACCTTC. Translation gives CAWRSEGYGYTF.